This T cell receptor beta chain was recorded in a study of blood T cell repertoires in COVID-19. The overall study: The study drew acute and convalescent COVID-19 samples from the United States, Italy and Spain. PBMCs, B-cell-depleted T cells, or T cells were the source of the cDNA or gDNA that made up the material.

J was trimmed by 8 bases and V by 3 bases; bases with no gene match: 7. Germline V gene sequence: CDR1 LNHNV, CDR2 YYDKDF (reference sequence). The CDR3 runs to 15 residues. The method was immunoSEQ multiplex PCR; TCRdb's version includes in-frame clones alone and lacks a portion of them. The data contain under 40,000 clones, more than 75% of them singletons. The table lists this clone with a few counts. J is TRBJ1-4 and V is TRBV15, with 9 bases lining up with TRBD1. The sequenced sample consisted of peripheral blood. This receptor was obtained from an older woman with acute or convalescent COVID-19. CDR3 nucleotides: TGTGCCACCAGCAGCCCCGGGACAGGGTGGGAAAAACTGTTTTTT. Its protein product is CATSSPGTGWEKLFF.